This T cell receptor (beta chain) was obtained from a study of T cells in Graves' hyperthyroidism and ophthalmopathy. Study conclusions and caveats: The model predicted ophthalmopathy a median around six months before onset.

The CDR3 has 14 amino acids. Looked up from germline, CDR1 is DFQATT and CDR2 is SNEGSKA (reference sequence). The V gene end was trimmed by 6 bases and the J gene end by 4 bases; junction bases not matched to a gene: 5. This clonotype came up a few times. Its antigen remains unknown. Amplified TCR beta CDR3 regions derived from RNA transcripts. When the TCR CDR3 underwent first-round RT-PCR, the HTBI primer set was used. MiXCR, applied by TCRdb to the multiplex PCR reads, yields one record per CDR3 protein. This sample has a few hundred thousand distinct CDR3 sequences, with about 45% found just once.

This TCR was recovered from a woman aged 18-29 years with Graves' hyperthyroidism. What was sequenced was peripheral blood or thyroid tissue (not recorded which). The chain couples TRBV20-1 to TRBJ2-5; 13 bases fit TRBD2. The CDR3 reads CSARTSGSRETQYF. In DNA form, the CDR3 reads TGCAGTGCACGGACTAGCGGGAGTAGAGAGACCCAGTACTTC.